Here is one TCR beta chain with its context. The antigen remains unidentified. Unrecorded immune exposure was likely among donors, who were nominally healthy when sampled. This sample is part of a study of cytomegalovirus exposure and HLA in healthy donors. On the study more broadly: Earlier work reported 117 million unique TCR beta sequences from approximately 180 million T cells.

Overall study results and limits: In a later analysis, HLA-C alleles had the fewest associated TCRs, DRB1 alleles the most.

Germline values: CDR1 SGHVS, CDR2 FQNEAQ. Trimming removed 3 bases at V and 6 bases at J, with 12 bases between. This CDR3 is 13 amino acids long. It was with 60 Vbeta and 13 Jbeta primers that the PCR ran. Clones were read by immunoSEQ multiplex PCR, and TCRdb kept only the in-frame ones, dropping some. The repertoire holds around 130,000 clones, with 75% to 90% as singletons. The sequenced sample was PBMCs. The chain employs TRBV7-8 and TRBJ2-7, with a possible D match to TRBD1 (5 bases). The sequence came from a woman in her 30s in good health and CMV-seropositive. Here the CDR3 reads CASSFLGDSEQYF. CDR3 sequence (DNA): TGTGCCAGCAGCTTCCTAGGCGACAGCGAGCAGTACTTC.